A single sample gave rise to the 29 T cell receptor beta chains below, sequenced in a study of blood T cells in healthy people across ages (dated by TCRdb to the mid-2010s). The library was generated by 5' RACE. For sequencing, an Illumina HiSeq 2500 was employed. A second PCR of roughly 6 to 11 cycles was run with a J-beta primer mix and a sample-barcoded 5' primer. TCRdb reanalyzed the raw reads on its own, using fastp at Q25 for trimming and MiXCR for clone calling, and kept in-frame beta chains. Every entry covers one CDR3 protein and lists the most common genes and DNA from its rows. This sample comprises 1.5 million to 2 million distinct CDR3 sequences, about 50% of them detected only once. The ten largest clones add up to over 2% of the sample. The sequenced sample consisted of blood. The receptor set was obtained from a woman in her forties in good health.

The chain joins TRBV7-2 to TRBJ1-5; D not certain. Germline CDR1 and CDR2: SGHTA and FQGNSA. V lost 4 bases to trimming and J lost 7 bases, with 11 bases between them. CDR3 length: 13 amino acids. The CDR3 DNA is TGTGCCAGCAGCTCCCAAGAGTGGCAGCCCCAGCATTTT. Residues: CASSSQEWQPQHF.

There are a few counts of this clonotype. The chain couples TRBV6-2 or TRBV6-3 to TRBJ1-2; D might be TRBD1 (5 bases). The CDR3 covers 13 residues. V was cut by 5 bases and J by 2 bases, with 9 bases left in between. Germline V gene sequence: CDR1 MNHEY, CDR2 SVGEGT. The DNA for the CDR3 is TGTGCCAGCAGTGACAGCCTGAACTATGGCTACACCTTC. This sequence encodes CASSDSLNYGYTF.

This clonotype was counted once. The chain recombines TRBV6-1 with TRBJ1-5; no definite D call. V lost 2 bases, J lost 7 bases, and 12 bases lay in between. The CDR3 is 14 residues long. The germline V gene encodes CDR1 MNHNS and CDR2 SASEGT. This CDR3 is CASSERWDAQPQHF. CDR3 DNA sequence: TGTGCCAGCAGTGAACGGTGGGATGCGCAGCCCCAGCATTTT.

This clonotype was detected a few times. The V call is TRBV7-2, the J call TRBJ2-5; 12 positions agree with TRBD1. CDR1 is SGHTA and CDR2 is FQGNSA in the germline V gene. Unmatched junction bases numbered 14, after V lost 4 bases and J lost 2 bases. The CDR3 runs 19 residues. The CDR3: CASSYLSLRDRGPQETQYF. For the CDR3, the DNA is TGTGCCAGCAGCTACCTTTCACTCCGGGACAGGGGGCCTCAAGAGACCCAGTACTTC.

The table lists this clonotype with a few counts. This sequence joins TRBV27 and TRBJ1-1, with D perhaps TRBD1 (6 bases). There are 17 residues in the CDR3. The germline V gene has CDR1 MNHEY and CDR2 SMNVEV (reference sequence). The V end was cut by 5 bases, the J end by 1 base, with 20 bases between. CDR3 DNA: TGTGCCAGCAGTCAATACTATTGGGGGGGGGCGAACACTGAAGCTTTCTTT. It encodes CASSQYYWGGANTEAFF.

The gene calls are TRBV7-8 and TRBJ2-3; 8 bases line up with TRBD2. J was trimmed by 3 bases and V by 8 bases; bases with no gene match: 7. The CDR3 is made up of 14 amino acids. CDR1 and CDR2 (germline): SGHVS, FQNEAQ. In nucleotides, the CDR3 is TGTGCCAGCGAGGCCGGGGGGGTTACAGATACGCAGTATTTT. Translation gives CASEAGGVTDTQYF.

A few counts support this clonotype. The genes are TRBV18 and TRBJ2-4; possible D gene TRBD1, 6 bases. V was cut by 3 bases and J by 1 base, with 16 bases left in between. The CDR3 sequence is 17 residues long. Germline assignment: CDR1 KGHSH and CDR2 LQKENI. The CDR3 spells CASSPLTGKGAKNIQYF. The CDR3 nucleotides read TGTGCCAGCTCACCTTTAACAGGGAAGGGGGCCAAAAACATTCAGTACTTC.

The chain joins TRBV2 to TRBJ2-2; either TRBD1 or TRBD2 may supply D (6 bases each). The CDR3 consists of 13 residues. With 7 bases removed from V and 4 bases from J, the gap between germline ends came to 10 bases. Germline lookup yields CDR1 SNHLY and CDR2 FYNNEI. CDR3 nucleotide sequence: TGTGCCAGCAACCGGGGGCTCACCGGGGAGCTGTTTTTT. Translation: CASNRGLTGELFF.

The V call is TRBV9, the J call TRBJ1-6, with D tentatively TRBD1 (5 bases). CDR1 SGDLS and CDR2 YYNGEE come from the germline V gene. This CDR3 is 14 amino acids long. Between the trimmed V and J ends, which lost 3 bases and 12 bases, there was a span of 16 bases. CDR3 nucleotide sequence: TGTGCCAGCAGCGATCGACAGATCAAAGGACCCCTCCACTTT. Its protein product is CASSDRQIKGPLHF.

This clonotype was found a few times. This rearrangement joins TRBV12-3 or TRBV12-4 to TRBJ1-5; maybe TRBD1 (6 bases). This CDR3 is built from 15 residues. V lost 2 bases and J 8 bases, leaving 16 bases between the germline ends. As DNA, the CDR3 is TGTGCCAGCAGTTTACAGGGGCGGGGGGATGAGCCCCAGCATTTT. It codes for CASSLQGRGDEPQHF.

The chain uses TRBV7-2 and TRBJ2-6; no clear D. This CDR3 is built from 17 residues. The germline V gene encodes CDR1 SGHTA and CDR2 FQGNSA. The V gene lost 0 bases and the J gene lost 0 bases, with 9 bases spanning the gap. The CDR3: CASSLASKSSGANVLTF. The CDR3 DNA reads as TGTGCCAGCAGCTTAGCGAGCAAAAGCTCTGGGGCCAACGTCCTGACTTTC.

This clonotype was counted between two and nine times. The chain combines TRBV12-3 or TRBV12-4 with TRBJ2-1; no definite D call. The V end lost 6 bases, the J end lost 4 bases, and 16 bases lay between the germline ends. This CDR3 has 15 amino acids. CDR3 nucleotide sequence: TGTGCCAGCAGCAGTGGTGGCTACTTGTACAATGAGCAGTTCTTC. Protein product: CASSSGGYLYNEQFF.

CDR3 DNA: TGTGCCAGCAGCCATGACAGAGGCATAAATGAAAAACTGTTTTTT. This encodes CASSHDRGINEKLFF. The chain recombines TRBV3-1 with TRBJ1-4; TRBD1 is a possible D gene (5 bases). CDR3 length: 15 residues. In germline, CDR1 is LGHDT, CDR2 YNNKEL (reference sequence). V was shortened by 3 bases and J by 5 bases, with 13 bases between the two germline ends.

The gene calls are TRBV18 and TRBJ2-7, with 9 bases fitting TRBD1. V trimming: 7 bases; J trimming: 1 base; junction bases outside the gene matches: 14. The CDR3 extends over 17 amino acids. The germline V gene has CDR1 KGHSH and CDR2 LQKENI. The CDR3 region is CASLPGGQGLSSYEQYF. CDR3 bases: TGTGCCAGCTTACCCGGGGGACAGGGCTTGTCGTCCTACGAGCAGTACTTC.

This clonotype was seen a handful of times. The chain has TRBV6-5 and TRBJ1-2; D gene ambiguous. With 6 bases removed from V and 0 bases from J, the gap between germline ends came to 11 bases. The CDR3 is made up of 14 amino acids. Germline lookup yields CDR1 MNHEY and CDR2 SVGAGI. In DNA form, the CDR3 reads TGTGCCAGCAGGTCCCCCGGCGCTAACTATGGCTACACCTTC. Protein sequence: CASRSPGANYGYTF.

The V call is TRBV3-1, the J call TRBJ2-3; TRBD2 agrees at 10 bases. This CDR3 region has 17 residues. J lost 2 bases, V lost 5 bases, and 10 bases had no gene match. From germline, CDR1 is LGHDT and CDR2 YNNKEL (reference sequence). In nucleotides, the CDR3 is TGTGCCAGCAGCATAATCCTAGCGGGGGAGTACACAGATACGCAGTATTTT. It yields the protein CASSIILAGEYTDTQYF.

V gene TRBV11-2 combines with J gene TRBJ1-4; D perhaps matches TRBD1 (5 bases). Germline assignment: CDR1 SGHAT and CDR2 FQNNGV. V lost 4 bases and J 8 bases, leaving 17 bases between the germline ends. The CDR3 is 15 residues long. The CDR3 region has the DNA TGTGCCAGCAGCTACACCGCAGGGATTAGAGAAAAACTGTTTTTT. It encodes CASSYTAGIREKLFF.

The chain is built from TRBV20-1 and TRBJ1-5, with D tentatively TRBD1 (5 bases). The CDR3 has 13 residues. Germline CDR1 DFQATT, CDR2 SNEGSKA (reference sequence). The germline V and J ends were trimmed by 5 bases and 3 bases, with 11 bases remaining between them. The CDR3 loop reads CSAADTSNQPQHF. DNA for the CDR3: TGCAGTGCTGCGGACACGTCCAATCAGCCCCAGCATTTT.

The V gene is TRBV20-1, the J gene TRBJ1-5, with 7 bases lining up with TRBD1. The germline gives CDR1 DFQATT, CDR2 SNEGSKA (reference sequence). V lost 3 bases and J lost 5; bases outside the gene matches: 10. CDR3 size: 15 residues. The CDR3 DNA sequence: TGCAGTGCTAGTACCGTGACAGGGTCGGATCAGCCCCAGCATTTT. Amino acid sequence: CSASTVTGSDQPQHF.

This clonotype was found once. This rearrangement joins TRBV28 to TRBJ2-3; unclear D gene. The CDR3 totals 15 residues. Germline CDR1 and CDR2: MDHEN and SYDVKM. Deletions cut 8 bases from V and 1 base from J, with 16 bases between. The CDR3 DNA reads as TGTGCCAGCGACGAGCTGTCGGGCGGCACAGATACGCAGTATTTT. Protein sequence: CASDELSGGTDTQYF.

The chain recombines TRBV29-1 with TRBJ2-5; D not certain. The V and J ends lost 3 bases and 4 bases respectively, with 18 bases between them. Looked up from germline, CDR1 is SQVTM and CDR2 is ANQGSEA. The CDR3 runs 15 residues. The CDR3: CSVDPLRWVPETQYF. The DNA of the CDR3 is TGCAGCGTTGACCCCTTACGCTGGGTCCCAGAGACCCAGTACTTC.

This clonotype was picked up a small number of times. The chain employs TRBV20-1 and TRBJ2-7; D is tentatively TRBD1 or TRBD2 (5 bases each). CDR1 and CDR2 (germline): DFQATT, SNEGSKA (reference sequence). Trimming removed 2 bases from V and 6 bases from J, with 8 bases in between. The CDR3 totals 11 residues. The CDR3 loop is CSARTGAEQYF. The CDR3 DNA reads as TGCAGTGCTAGAACCGGGGCCGAGCAGTACTTC.

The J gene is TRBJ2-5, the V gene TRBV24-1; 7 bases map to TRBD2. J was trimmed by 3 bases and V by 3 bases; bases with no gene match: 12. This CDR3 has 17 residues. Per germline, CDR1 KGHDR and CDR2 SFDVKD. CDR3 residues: CATSDGPVRGEKETQYF. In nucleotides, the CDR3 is TGTGCCACCAGTGATGGACCGGTTCGGGGGGAGAAAGAGACCCAGTACTTC.

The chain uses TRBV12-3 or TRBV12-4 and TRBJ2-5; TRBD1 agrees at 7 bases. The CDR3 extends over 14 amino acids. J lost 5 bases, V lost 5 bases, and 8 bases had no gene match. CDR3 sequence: CASSARQGSETQYF. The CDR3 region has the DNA TGTGCCAGCAGTGCCCGACAGGGATCGGAGACCCAGTACTTC.

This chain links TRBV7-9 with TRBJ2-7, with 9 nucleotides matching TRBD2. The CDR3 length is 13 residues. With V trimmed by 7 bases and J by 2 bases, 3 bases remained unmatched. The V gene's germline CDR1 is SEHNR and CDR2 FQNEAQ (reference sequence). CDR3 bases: TGTGCCAGCAAGGCGGGGGGGCCCTACGAGCAGTACTTC. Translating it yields CASKAGGPYEQYF.

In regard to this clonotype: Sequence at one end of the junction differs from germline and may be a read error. The CDR3 loop is CASSLSGGGSSEQYF. Written as DNA, the CDR3 is TGTGCCAGCAGTTTATCAGGGGGGGGCTCCTCCGAGCAGTACTTC. The genes are TRBV27 and TRBJ2-4; a weak D match, TRBD2 (7 bases). The J call may be wrong; the DNA end is better matched by TRBJ2-7. The V gene's germline CDR1 is MNHEY and CDR2 SMNVEV (reference sequence). The CDR3 is 15 residues long.

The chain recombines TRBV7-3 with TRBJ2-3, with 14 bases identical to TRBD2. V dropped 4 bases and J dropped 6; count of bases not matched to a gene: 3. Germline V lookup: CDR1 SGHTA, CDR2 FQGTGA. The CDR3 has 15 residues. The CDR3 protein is CASSWTSGGRDTQYF. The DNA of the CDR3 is TGTGCCAGCAGCTGGACTAGCGGGGGGCGCGATACGCAGTATTTT.

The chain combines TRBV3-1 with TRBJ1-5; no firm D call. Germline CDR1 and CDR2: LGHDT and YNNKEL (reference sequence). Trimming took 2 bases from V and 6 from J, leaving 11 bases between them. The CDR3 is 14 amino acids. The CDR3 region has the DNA TGTGCCAGCAGCCAAAGCCAGGCCCCTCAGCCCCAGCATTTT. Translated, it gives CASSQSQAPQPQHF.

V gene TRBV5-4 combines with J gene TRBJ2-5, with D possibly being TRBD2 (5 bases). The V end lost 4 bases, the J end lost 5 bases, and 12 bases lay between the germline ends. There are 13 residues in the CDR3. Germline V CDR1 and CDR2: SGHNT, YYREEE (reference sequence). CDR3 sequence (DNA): TGTGCCAGCAGCATTTTAAGGAGGGAGACCCAGTACTTC. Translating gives CASSILRRETQYF. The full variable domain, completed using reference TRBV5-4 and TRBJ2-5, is ETGVTQSPTHLIKTRGQQVTLRCSSQSGHNTVSWYQQALGQGPQFIFQYYREEENGRGNFPPRFSGLQFPNYSSELNVNALELDDSALYLCASSILRRETQYFGPGTRLLVL.